This T cell receptor (beta chain) was profiled in a study of cytomegalovirus exposure and HLA in healthy donors. The CDR3 totals 13 residues. V shed 6 bases and J shed 5 bases, with 14 bases lying between them. Germline values: CDR1 SGHDT, CDR2 YYEEEE. PCR was performed using 60 Vbeta and 13 Jbeta primers. Data came from immunoSEQ multiplex PCR; TCRdb stores just in-frame clones and leaves some out. The sample lists about 200,000 clones, about four fifths occurring once. At collection, donors were nominally healthy, but unrecorded immune exposures were probable. The specimen was PBMCs. The sequence was obtained from a woman between 45 and 65 years old in good health and CMV-seronegative. The chain couples TRBV5-6 to TRBJ1-1, with D perhaps TRBD1 (5 bases). The CDR3 nucleotides are TGTGCCAGCACCCTCGGGGGGTTTACTGAAGCTTTCTTT. The encoded protein is CASTLGGFTEAFF.